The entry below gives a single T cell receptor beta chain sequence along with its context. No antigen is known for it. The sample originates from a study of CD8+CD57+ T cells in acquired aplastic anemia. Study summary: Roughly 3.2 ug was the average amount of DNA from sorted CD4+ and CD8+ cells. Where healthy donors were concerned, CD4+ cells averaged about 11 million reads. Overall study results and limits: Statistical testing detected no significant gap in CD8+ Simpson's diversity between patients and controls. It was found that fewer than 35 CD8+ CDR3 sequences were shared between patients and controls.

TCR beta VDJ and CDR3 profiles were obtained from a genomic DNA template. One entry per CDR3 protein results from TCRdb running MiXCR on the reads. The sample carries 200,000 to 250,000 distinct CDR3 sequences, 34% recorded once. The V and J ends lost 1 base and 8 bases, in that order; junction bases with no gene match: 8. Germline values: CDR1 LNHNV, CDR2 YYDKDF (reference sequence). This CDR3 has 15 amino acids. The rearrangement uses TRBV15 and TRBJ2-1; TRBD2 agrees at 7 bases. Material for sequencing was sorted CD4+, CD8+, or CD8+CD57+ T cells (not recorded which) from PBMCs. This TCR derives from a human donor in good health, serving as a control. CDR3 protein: CATSRVGGSYDEQFF. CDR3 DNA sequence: TGTGCCACCAGCAGAGTGGGGGGGTCATACGATGAGCAGTTCTTC.